These T cell receptor beta chains were read from a single sample in a study of T cells after yellow fever vaccination. TCRdb redid the calling of the 5' RACE reads with MiXCR, one entry per CDR3 protein. The sample lists about 220,000 distinct CDR3 sequences; approximately 3% were seen once. The sequencing used CD4+ T cells sorted from PBMCs, collected 10 days after the yellow fever booster vaccination. These receptor sequences come from a man aged 18 to 29 who received the YFV17D yellow fever vaccine. The CDR3 runs from the conserved cysteine through the conserved F or W. D genes are given only for firm matches. Expanded clones get a size class; other rows say once, few or many, or leave the size out.

D: -; J: TRBJ1-2; V: TRBV24-1; size: many; CDR3: CATSEGQHYGYTF; DNA: TGTGCCACCAGTGAAGGACAGCACTATGGCTACACCTTC
D: -; J: TRBJ1-3; V: TRBV5-5; size: many; CDR3: CASRRENNSGNTIYF; DNA: TGTGCCAGCAGACGGGAGAACAACTCTGGAAACACCATATATTTT
D: TRBD1; J: TRBJ2-7; V: TRBV7-2; size: many; CDR3: CASSLDRGYNEQYF; DNA: TGTGCCAGCAGCTTAGACAGGGGGTACAACGAGCAGTACTTC
D: TRBD1; J: TRBJ1-6; V: TRBV6-1; size: -; CDR3: CASTRGGQVGSSYNSPLHF; DNA: TGTGCCAGCACCCGAGGAGGACAGGTCGGAAGCTCCTATAATTCACCCCTCCACTTT
D: -; J: TRBJ2-7; V: TRBV19; size: few; CDR3: CASSISRTSYEQYF; DNA: TGTGCCAGTAGTATCAGCAGAACCTCCTACGAGCAGTACTTC
D: -; J: TRBJ2-2; V: TRBV15; size: many; CDR3: CATSQPLGLDTGELFF; DNA: TGTGCCACCAGCCAGCCCTTGGGGCTGGACACCGGGGAGCTGTTTTTT
D: -; J: TRBJ1-1; V: TRBV12-3/TRBV12-4; size: many; CDR3: CASSLTTEAFF; DNA: TGTGCCAGCAGTTTAACCACTGAAGCTTTCTTT
D: TRBD2; J: TRBJ2-5; V: TRBV20-1; size: many; CDR3: CSAPIAGKETQYF; DNA: TGCAGTGCTCCTATAGCGGGGAAAGAGACCCAGTACTTC
D: -; J: TRBJ1-1; V: TRBV7-8; size: many; CDR3: CASSLALRRGPEAFF; DNA: TGTGCCAGCAGCTTAGCGCTTCGGAGGGGCCCTGAAGCTTTCTTT
D: -; J: TRBJ2-1; V: TRBV7-7; size: many; CDR3: CASSLGNAGNEQFF; DNA: TGTGCCAGCAGCTTAGGGAACGCGGGCAATGAGCAGTTCTTC
D: TRBD2; J: TRBJ2-5; V: TRBV12-3/TRBV12-4; size: many; CDR3: CASSSRTSADQETQYF; DNA: TGTGCCAGCAGTTCCAGGACTAGCGCCGATCAAGAGACCCAGTACTTC
D: -; J: TRBJ2-5; V: TRBV12-3/TRBV12-4; size: many; CDR3: CASSSEGGGQETQYF; DNA: TGTGCCAGCAGCTCCGAGGGGGGGGGCCAAGAGACCCAGTACTTC